This TCR beta chain was obtained from a study of blood T cell repertoires in COVID-19. At the level of the study: The United States, Italy and Spain were the sources of the acute and convalescent COVID-19 samples.

Germline CDR1 and CDR2: SGHTA and FQGTGA. With 4 bases clipped from V and 5 bases from J, the junction kept 7 bases outside the gene matches. This CDR3 spans 16 amino acids. Some clones are missing from TCRdb's copy, which holds only in-frame ones; the method was immunoSEQ multiplex PCR. The table has about 89,000 clones, 88% seen once; the top ten hold 0.47%. The sample taken for sequencing was peripheral blood. The clonotype comes from a man aged 55 to 70 with acute or convalescent COVID-19. This rearrangement joins TRBV7-3 to TRBJ2-2; 10 bases are shared with TRBD2. CDR3 region: CASSSGLAGVTGELFF. The CDR3 coding sequence is TGTGCCAGCAGCTCAGGGCTAGCGGGAGTAACCGGGGAGCTGTTTTTT.